The 30 T cell receptor beta chains in this list originate from one sample, sequenced in a study of blood T cell repertoires in COVID-19. Profiled with immunoSEQ multiplex PCR; TCRdb holds only in-frame clones, not every one. The top ten hold about 9.8% of the sample, which has tens of thousands of clones, 75% to 90% seen once. Sequenced material: peripheral blood. These receptors all come from a human donor in a cohort sampled during active COVID-19.

The chain is built from TRBV6-1 and TRBJ2-3; D possibly corresponds to TRBD2 (6 bases). Germline values: CDR1 MNHNS, CDR2 SASEGT. Trimming left V 2 bases short and J 7 bases short, with 13 bases between. This CDR3 is built from 14 residues. The CDR3 nucleotides are TGTGCCAGCAGTGAACTGGGACTCACTTATACGCAGTATTTT. Translation gives CASSELGLTYTQYF.

The rearrangement joins TRBV10-3 to TRBJ2-1; 8 bases match TRBD2. The CDR3 contains 16 residues. The trim removed 4 bases at V and 9 bases at J, leaving 14 bases unmatched. The germline CDR1 and CDR2 sequences are ENHRY and SYGVKD. CDR3 nucleotides: TGTGCCATCAGTGGAACCCCCTCGGGACTAGATGTTGAGCAGTTCTTC. Residues: CAISGTPSGLDVEQFF.

This chain links TRBV9 with TRBJ1-2, with a tentative D call TRBD1 (6 bases). Germline V gene data show CDR1 as SGDLS and CDR2 as YYNGEE. The CDR3 has 15 residues. The ends were cut back, 4 bases at V and 4 bases at J, with 17 bases in the middle. The CDR3 coding sequence is TGTGCCAGCAGCAACAACCTAGGACAGCGCTATGGCTACACCTTC. It codes for CASSNNLGQRYGYTF.

Comments on this clone: An end of the junction does not agree with germline; a read error may underlie this. The J gene is TRBJ1-4, the V gene TRBV18; TRBD1 matches at 7 bases. Germline-derived CDR1 and CDR2 are KGHSH and LQKENI. The CDR3 sequence is 13 residues long. CDR3 sequence: CASLRDSNEKLFF. The CDR3 nucleotides read TGTGCCAGCCTCCGGGACAGCAATGAAAAACTATTTTTT. Supplemented by reference TRBV18 and TRBJ1-4, the full variable domain reads NAGVMQNPRHLVRRRGQEARLRCSPMKGHSHVYWYRQLPEEGLKFMVYLQKENIIDESGMPKERFSAEFPKEGPSILRIQQVVRGDSAAYFCASLRDSNEKLFFGSGTQLSVL.

The chain combines TRBV19 with TRBJ2-1, with 9 bases aligning to TRBD1. The V segment lost 5 bases and the J segment 10 bases; nucleotides outside the gene matches: 12. CDR3 size: 15 residues. CDR1 and CDR2 (germline): LNHDA, SQIVND (reference sequence). As DNA, the CDR3 is TGTGCCAGTAGTCGGGACAGGGCCGACGGGAAAGAGCAGTTCTTC. It encodes CASSRDRADGKEQFF.

This chain uses TRBV6-5 with TRBJ1-1, with 7 positions matching TRBD1. The V gene end was trimmed by 5 bases and the J gene end by 4 bases; junction bases not matched to a gene: 10. The germline gives CDR1 MNHEY, CDR2 SVGAGI. The CDR3 is 15 amino acids. The CDR3 nucleotides read TGTGCCAGCAGTCTACCGGGACAGATTTCCACTGAAGCTTTCTTT. This codes for CASSLPGQISTEAFF.

This clone showed up just once. The chain is built from TRBV6-1 and TRBJ2-3; 12 nucleotides match TRBD2. The CDR3 is 17 amino acids. The germline CDR1 and CDR2 sequences are MNHNS and SASEGT. The junction had 12 bases not matched to a gene; V was cut back by 4 bases and J by 7 bases. The CDR3 DNA sequence: TGTGCCAGCAGTGGACGGACTAGCGGGGTGCTCGGGTATACGCAGTATTTT. Translation gives CASSGRTSGVLGYTQYF.

This rearrangement joins TRBV5-6 to TRBJ1-4; D unclear. The V end lost 5 bases, the J end lost 7 bases, and 18 bases lay between the germline ends. The CDR3 has 15 amino acids. CDR1 and CDR2 (germline): SGHDT, YYEEEE. CDR3 nucleotide sequence: TGTGCCAGCAGGGTCGGTGGAAGCGGTACTGAAAAACTGTTTTTT. Encoded protein: CASRVGGSGTEKLFF.

The V call is TRBV5-1, the J call TRBJ1-4, with TRBD1 identical over 7 bases. With V trimmed by 5 bases and J by 3 bases, 7 bases remained unmatched. Germline CDR1 SGHRS, CDR2 YFSETQ. The CDR3 extends over 15 amino acids. CDR3 bases: TGCGCCAGCAGTTACTCAGGGGGTTCTAATGAAAAACTGTTTTTT. Its protein product is CASSYSGGSNEKLFF.

The V and J genes are TRBV11-2 and TRBJ2-4; 11 nucleotides match TRBD2. The CDR3 loop spans 18 amino acids. Germline V gives CDR1 SGHAT, CDR2 FQNNGV. J lost 3 bases, V lost 3 bases, and 10 bases had no gene match. As DNA, the CDR3 is TGTGCCAGCAGCTTCATTCTAGCGGGAGGCACGGGCAAAAACATTCAGTACTTC. The encoded protein is CASSFILAGGTGKNIQYF.

The chain joins TRBV9 to TRBJ2-2; 12 nucleotides align to TRBD2. This CDR3 spans 18 amino acids. Trimming cost V 0 bases and J 8 bases; bases outside gene matches: 11. CDR1 is SGDLS and CDR2 is YYNGEE in the germline V gene. DNA of the CDR3: TGTGCCAGCAGCGTAGCGGTCATTGGACTAGCGGGACGGGGGGAGCTGTTTTTT. Translation: CASSVAVIGLAGRGELFF.

The J gene is TRBJ2-6, the V gene TRBV7-9; TRBD2 matches at 8 bases. The CDR3 totals 17 residues. Germline V lookup: CDR1 SEHNR, CDR2 FQNEAQ (reference sequence). V shed 5 bases and J 3 bases; nucleotides not matched to a gene: 9. The CDR3 DNA sequence: TGTGCCAGCAGCCACCACGGGGGGGCGGTTGGGGCCAACGTCCTGACTTTC. Amino acid sequence: CASSHHGGAVGANVLTF.

The genes are TRBV4-1 and TRBJ1-2; TRBD1 aligns across 9 bases. The CDR3 contains 15 residues. CDR1 MGHRA and CDR2 YSYEKL come from the germline V gene. Trimming cost V 2 bases and J 4 bases; bases outside gene matches: 5. Here the CDR3 reads CASSQPRQGGYGYTF. CDR3 sequence (DNA): TGCGCCAGCAGCCAACCCAGACAGGGGGGCTATGGCTACACCTTC.

The chain recombines TRBV5-1 with TRBJ2-1; 12 bases match TRBD1. Germline V lookup: CDR1 SGHRS, CDR2 YFSETQ. V was clipped by 4 bases and J by 9 bases; unmatched bases: 14. CDR3 length equals 17 residues. The CDR3 here is CASSEIPGQGALGEQFF. The DNA for the CDR3 is TGCGCCAGCAGCGAGATACCGGGACAGGGGGCGCTGGGTGAGCAGTTCTTC.

The V call is TRBV28, the J call TRBJ1-5; TRBD1 might be the D (5 bases). Trimming pared 6 bases from V and 0 bases from J, leaving 9 bases between. This CDR3 contains 14 residues. CDR1 MDHEN and CDR2 SYDVKM come from the germline V gene. CDR3 region: CASRGPLSNQPQHF. The CDR3 nucleotides read TGTGCCAGCAGGGGGCCACTTAGCAATCAGCCCCAGCATTTT.

The chain combines TRBV28 with TRBJ2-3; D call uncertain. The CDR3 has 11 residues. V lost 8 bases and J 3 bases, leaving 6 bases between the germline ends. Per the germline V gene, CDR1 is MDHEN and CDR2 is SYDVKM. The CDR3 sequence: CASRGTDTQYF. For the CDR3, the DNA is TGTGCCAGCCGAGGAACAGATACGCAGTATTTT. The whole variable domain, remainder taken from reference TRBV28 and TRBJ2-3, is DVKVTQSSRYLVKRTGEKVFLECVQDMDHENMFWYRQDPGLGLRLIYFSYDVKMKEKGDIPEGYSVSREKKERFSLILESASTNQTSMYLCASRGTDTQYFGPGTRLTVL.

This chain uses TRBV12-5 with TRBJ1-5; D is ambiguous. Trimming took 1 base from V and 1 from J, leaving 20 bases between them. CDR1 is LGHNT and CDR2 is FRNRAP in the germline V gene. The CDR3 loop spans 19 amino acids. CDR3 nucleotide sequence: TGTGCTAGTGGTTTGGCTGGCCTTAGCGAGCCACTCAGCAATCAGCCCCAGCATTTT. Residues: CASGLAGLSEPLSNQPQHF.

The rearrangement uses TRBV6-6 and TRBJ2-3; tentative D call: TRBD2 (6 bases). V was pared by 5 bases and J by 1 base, with 25 bases between. From germline, CDR1 is MNHNY and CDR2 SVGAGI (reference sequence). The CDR3 contains 19 residues. The CDR3 nucleotides read TGTGCCAGCAGTCGTGAGCGGGTCGCGGTAGGTGGTGGCACAGATACGCAGTATTTT. The encoded protein is CASSRERVAVGGGTDTQYF.

The rearrangement links TRBV18 to TRBJ2-7; 9 nucleotides match TRBD1. V dropped 3 bases and J dropped 2; count of bases not matched to a gene: 11. This CDR3 spans 17 amino acids. In germline, CDR1 is KGHSH, CDR2 LQKENI. The CDR3 sequence: CASSPPGQGGQTYEQYF. In DNA form, the CDR3 reads TGTGCCAGCTCACCCCCGGGACAGGGAGGACAGACCTACGAGCAGTACTTC.

In its sample, this clone was seen a few times. This rearrangement joins TRBV7-3 to TRBJ2-7; 9 bases are shared with TRBD1. CDR1 SGHTA and CDR2 FQGTGA come from the germline V gene. The V segment lost 0 bases and the J segment 4 bases; nucleotides outside the gene matches: 13. The CDR3 length is 18 residues. CDR3 coding DNA: TGTGCCAGCAGCTTAACATCGTCCGGACAGGGGAAGAAATACGAGCAGTACTTC. Translation: CASSLTSSGQGKKYEQYF.

This clone came up once. CDR3 in amino acids: CASSFELSRTDTQYF. CDR3 bases: TGCGCCAGCAGCTTCGAACTGTCTCGCACAGATACGCAGTATTTT. The chain links TRBV5-1 to TRBJ2-3, with D unclear. V lost 2 bases to trimming and J lost 1 base, with 11 bases between them. The CDR3 runs 15 residues. Germline lookup yields CDR1 SGHRS and CDR2 YFSETQ. Combining the CDR3 with reference TRBV5-1 and TRBJ2-3 gives the whole variable domain KAGVTQTPRYLIKTRGQQVTLSCSPISGHRSVSWYQQTPGQGLQFLFEYFSETQRNKGNFPGRFSGRQFSNSRSEMNVSTLELGDSALYLCASSFELSRTDTQYFGPGTRLTVL.

Here the CDR3 DNA reads TGTGCCAGCAGTAATGGACTAGCAAGTGAGCAGTTCTTC. Translated, it gives CASSNGLASEQFF. This chain links TRBV12-3 or TRBV12-4 with TRBJ2-1, with TRBD2 matching over 8 bases. V was clipped by 5 bases and J by 9 bases; unmatched bases: 6. The CDR3 covers 13 residues.

The chain uses TRBV5-1 and TRBJ2-7; the match to TRBD1 covers 9 bases. With V trimmed by 2 bases and J by 3 bases, 6 bases remained unmatched. The CDR3 extends over 15 amino acids. Germline CDR1 is SGHRS and CDR2 is YFSETQ. The CDR3 region has the DNA TGCGCCAGCAGCTTAACCGGGACAGGGTACTACGAGCAGTACTTC. Its protein product is CASSLTGTGYYEQYF.

The V and J genes are TRBV11-2 and TRBJ2-5; TRBD2 aligns across 14 bases. Germline CDR1 reads SGHAT; CDR2 reads FQNNGV. The CDR3 runs 16 residues. V shed 1 base and J 4 bases; nucleotides not matched to a gene: 2. CDR3 loop: CASSLGLAGGRETQYF. Here the CDR3 DNA reads TGTGCCAGCAGCTTAGGACTAGCGGGGGGGAGAGAGACCCAGTACTTC. Full variable domain (rest looked up from reference TRBV11-2 and TRBJ2-5): EAGVAQSPRYKIIEKRQSVAFWCNPISGHATLYWYQQILGQGPKLLIQFQNNGVVDDSQLPKDRFSAERLKGVDSTLKIQPAKLEDSAVYLCASSLGLAGGRETQYFGPGTRLLVL.

This sequence joins TRBV5-1 and TRBJ2-6; 7 bases map to TRBD1. The CDR3 loop spans 18 amino acids. Germline V gene data show CDR1 as SGHRS and CDR2 as YFSETQ. The V gene end was trimmed by 4 bases and the J gene end by 2 bases; junction bases not matched to a gene: 12. DNA of the CDR3: TGCGCCAGCAGCCTACAGGGGCCCCATCTTGCTGGGGCCAACGTCCTGACTTTC. As protein: CASSLQGPHLAGANVLTF.

This chain joins TRBV28 and TRBJ2-5, with 14 bases matching TRBD2. Germline CDR1 is MDHEN and CDR2 is SYDVKM. J lost 4 bases, V lost 5 bases, and 3 bases had no gene match. The CDR3 is made up of 15 amino acids. CDR3 protein: CASSLGLAGAETQYF. The CDR3 nucleotides are TGTGCCAGCAGTCTGGGACTAGCGGGAGCAGAGACCCAGTACTTC.

The chain employs TRBV15 and TRBJ1-2; D possibly corresponds to TRBD1 (6 bases). Between the trimmed V and J ends, which lost 1 base and 4 bases, there was a span of 10 bases. CDR1 LNHNV and CDR2 YYDKDF come from the germline V gene (reference sequence). The CDR3 loop spans 14 amino acids. The CDR3 DNA reads as TGTGCCACCAGCAGAGGGGGGGGCAGCTATGGCTACACCTTC. This codes for CATSRGGGSYGYTF.

This sequence joins TRBV28 and TRBJ2-2, with D possibly TRBD2 on 6 matching bases. The CDR3 covers 15 residues. Germline-derived CDR1 and CDR2 are MDHEN and SYDVKM. V gave up 6 bases and J gave up 1 base, with 12 bases separating them. This CDR3 is CASRPPGRNTGELFF. CDR3 coding DNA: TGTGCCAGCAGACCCCCCGGGAGGAACACCGGGGAGCTGTTTTTT.

The chain joins TRBV28 to TRBJ2-3; 7 bases align to TRBD2. Trimming took 4 bases from V and 8 from J; bases not matched to a gene: 15. CDR1 and CDR2 from the germline V gene are MDHEN and SYDVKM. There are 16 residues in the CDR3. The CDR3 loop is CASSSAPGTTTATQYF. The CDR3 region has the DNA TGTGCCAGCAGTTCAGCTCCCGGGACTACCACCGCTACGCAGTATTTT.

This clone was seen just once. V usage is TRBV19 and J usage is TRBJ1-5, with 8 bases that match TRBD1. CDR1 is LNHDA and CDR2 is SQIVND in the germline V gene (reference sequence). The CDR3 contains 15 residues. V shed 3 bases, J shed 4 bases, and the junction held 5 bases outside the gene matches. The CDR3 here is CASSMGRQGNQPQHF. Written as DNA, the CDR3 is TGTGCCAGTAGTATGGGGCGACAGGGGAATCAGCCCCAGCATTTT.